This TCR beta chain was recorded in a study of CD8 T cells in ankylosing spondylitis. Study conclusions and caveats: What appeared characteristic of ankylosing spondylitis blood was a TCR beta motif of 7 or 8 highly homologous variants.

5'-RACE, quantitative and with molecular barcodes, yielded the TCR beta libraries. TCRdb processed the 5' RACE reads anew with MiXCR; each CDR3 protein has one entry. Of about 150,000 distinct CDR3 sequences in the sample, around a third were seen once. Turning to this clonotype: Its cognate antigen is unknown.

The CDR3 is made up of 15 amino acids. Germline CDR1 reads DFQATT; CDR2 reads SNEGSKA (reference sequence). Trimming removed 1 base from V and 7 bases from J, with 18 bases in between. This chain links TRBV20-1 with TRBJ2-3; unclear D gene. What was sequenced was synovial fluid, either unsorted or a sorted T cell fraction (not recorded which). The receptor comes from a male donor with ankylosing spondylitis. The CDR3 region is CSARAHSLSWYTQYF. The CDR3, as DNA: TGCAGTGCTAGAGCCCACTCCCTGTCCTGGTATACGCAGTATTTT.